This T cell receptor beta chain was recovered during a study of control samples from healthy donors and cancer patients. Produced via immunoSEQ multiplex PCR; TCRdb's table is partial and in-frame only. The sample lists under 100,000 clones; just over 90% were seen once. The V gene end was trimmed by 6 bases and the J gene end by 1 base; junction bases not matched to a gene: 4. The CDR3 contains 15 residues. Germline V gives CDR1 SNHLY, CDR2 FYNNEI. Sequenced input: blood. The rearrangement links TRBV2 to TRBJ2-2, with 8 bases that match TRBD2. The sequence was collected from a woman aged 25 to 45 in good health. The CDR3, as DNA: TGTGCCAGCAGGGCGGGACTAGTGAACACCGGGGAGCTGTTTTTT. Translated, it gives CASRAGLVNTGELFF.